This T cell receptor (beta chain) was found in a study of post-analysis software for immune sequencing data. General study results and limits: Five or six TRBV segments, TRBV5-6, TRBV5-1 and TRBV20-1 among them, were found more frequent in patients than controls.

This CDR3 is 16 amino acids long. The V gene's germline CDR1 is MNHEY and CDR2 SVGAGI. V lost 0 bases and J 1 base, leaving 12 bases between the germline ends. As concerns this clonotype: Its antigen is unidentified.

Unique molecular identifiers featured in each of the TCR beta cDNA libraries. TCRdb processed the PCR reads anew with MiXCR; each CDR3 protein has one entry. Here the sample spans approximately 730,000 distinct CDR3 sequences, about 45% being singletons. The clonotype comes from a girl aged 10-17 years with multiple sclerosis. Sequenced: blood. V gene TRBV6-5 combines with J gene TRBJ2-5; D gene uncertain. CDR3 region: CASSYSRGSGQETQYF. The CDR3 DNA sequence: TGTGCCAGCAGTTACTCGAGAGGTTCGGGCCAAGAGACCCAGTACTTC.